The 10 T cell receptor beta chains listed next were all sequenced from one sample in a study of T cell responses to AZD1222 COVID-19 vaccine. Profiled with immunoSEQ multiplex PCR; TCRdb holds only in-frame clones, not every one. The sample holds 15,000 to 19,000 clones; roughly nine tenths are singletons and the top ten take 2.9%. The specimen was peripheral blood, collected 28 days after the second AZD1222 dose. These receptor sequences come from an adult who received the AZD1222 COVID-19 vaccine.

The rearrangement joins TRBV9 to TRBJ2-7; 10 bases map to TRBD2. This CDR3 contains 17 residues. Trimming at V came to 0 bases and at J to 7 bases, leaving 13 bases not matched to a gene. CDR1 SGDLS and CDR2 YYNGEE come from the germline V gene. CDR3 sequence: CASSVGSRWLAGEEQYF. The CDR3 bases are TGTGCCAGCAGCGTAGGAAGTAGGTGGCTAGCGGGAGAGGAGCAGTACTTC.

The gene calls are TRBV19 and TRBJ1-1; maybe TRBD1 (5 bases). V lost 4 bases and J lost 7, with 10 bases in between. The CDR3 contains 12 residues. The germline V gene encodes CDR1 LNHDA and CDR2 SQIVND (reference sequence). CDR3 residues: CASSTRTSEAFF. Written as DNA, the CDR3 is TGTGCCAGTAGTACCCGGACAAGTGAAGCTTTCTTT.

This clone was recorded only once. The chain uses TRBV29-1 and TRBJ2-4, with 9 bases that match TRBD2. Germline CDR1 is SQVTM and CDR2 is ANQGSEA. The CDR3 loop spans 14 amino acids. Trimming removed 6 bases from V and 2 bases from J; junction bases left unmatched: 5. The CDR3 coding sequence is TGCAGCGTCGGCGGGGGGGAGTCCAAAAACATTCAGTACTTC. The encoded protein is CSVGGGESKNIQYF.

V usage is TRBV3-1 (or the pseudogene TRBV3-2) and J usage is TRBJ1-3; D gene ambiguous. Germline CDR1 and CDR2: LGHDT and YNNKEL (reference sequence). This CDR3 contains 15 residues. V was cut by 4 bases and J by 4 bases, with 14 bases left in between. The CDR3 is CASSPRGSSGNTIYF. In nucleotides, the CDR3 is TGTGCCAGCAGCCCACGAGGGAGTTCAGGAAACACCATATATTTT.

This clone showed up just a few times. Written as DNA, the CDR3 is TGTGCCAGCAGCCGAGATTTCTTTATTTCCTATAATTCACCCCTCCACTTT. It specifies CASSRDFFISYNSPLHF. V usage is TRBV4-2 and J usage is TRBJ1-6; D remains ambiguous. V was cut by 4 bases and J by 1 base, with 14 bases left in between. Per germline, CDR1 LGHNA and CDR2 YNFKEQ. There are 17 residues in the CDR3.

The genes are TRBV28 and TRBJ1-4, with D possibly TRBD1 on 6 matching bases. The CDR3 totals 15 residues. CDR1 is MDHEN, CDR2 SYDVKM, per germline. V lost 5 bases and J 5 bases, leaving 15 bases between the germline ends. CDR3 sequence (DNA): TGTGCCAGCAGTACCTACAGGGTGGGCAATGAAAAACTGTTTTTT. Translation: CASSTYRVGNEKLFF.

CDR3 nucleotide sequence: TGTGCCAGCAGCTCCCCAGATTTAGCGGGGTTCGAGCAGTTCTTC. Protein sequence: CASSSPDLAGFEQFF. The chain uses TRBV7-9 and TRBJ2-1; 8 bases fit TRBD2. Germline V gene lookup returns CDR1 SEHNR and CDR2 FQNEAQ (reference sequence). J gave up 10 bases and V 4 bases, and 12 bases lay outside the gene matches. The CDR3 loop spans 15 amino acids.

V is TRBV25-1 and J is TRBJ1-6; D remains unclear. The CDR3 covers 16 residues. V lost 0 bases and J 0 bases, leaving 6 bases between the germline ends. CDR1 is MGHDK and CDR2 is SYGVNS in the germline V gene. CDR3 loop: CASSEYGRSYNSPLHF. The CDR3 DNA is TGTGCCAGCAGTGAATACGGGCGCTCCTATAATTCACCCCTCCACTTT.

The count of this clone is one. The gene calls are TRBV28 and TRBJ2-3; 7 bases are a match to TRBD2. Per the germline V gene, CDR1 is MDHEN and CDR2 is SYDVKM. This CDR3 comprises 16 residues. The V segment lost 5 bases and the J segment 0 bases; nucleotides outside the gene matches: 8. The CDR3 reads CASSPLADPSTDTQYF. The CDR3, as DNA: TGTGCCAGCAGTCCTCTAGCGGATCCTAGCACAGATACGCAGTATTTT.

The chain joins TRBV4-1 to TRBJ1-4, with D unclear. From germline, CDR1 is MGHRA and CDR2 YSYEKL. The CDR3 is made up of 12 amino acids. Trimming took 5 bases from V and 10 from J, leaving 11 bases between them. CDR3 loop: CASSKGGLKLFF. The CDR3 DNA reads as TGCGCCAGCAGCAAAGGAGGGTTAAAACTGTTTTTT.